These T cell receptor beta chains were read from a single sample in a study of technical replicates of blood from several donors. TCRdb keeps only in-frame clones here, not all; method: immunoSEQ multiplex PCR. Found here are more than 90,000 clones, about 96% of them singletons; the top ten hold around 0.4%. Sequenced input: T cells isolated from PBMCs. The receptors come from a human donor in good health. CDR3s include the opening cysteine and the closing phenylalanine or tryptophan. The order of the fields is clone size, D gene, J gene, V gene, CDR3 DNA, CDR3 protein. A D gene is named only where the DNA matches it firmly. Expanded clones get a size class; other rows say once, few or many, or leave the size out.

clone size: .
D gene: .
J gene: TRBJ1-1
V gene: TRBV6-1
CDR3 DNA: TGTGCCAGCAGTGACTTGAGAGGGGACAACACCTACACTGAAGCTTTCTTT
CDR3 protein: CASSDLRGDNTYTEAFF

clone size: .
D gene: TRBD1
J gene: TRBJ1-1
V gene: TRBV19
CDR3 DNA: TGTGCCAGTAGTGAAAGGGGGCCTATGAACACTGAAGCTTTCTTT
CDR3 protein: CASSERGPMNTEAFF

clone size: .
D gene: .
J gene: TRBJ2-3
V gene: TRBV15
CDR3 DNA: TGTGCCACCAGCAGAGACCCTGAGGCAGATACGCAGTATTTT
CDR3 protein: CATSRDPEADTQYF

clone size: .
D gene: TRBD2
J gene: TRBJ2-1
V gene: TRBV2
CDR3 DNA: TGTGCCAGCAGTGGGGTACGGCGGGAGGCCGGTAATGAGCAGTTCTTC
CDR3 protein: CASSGVRREAGNEQFF

clone size: .
D gene: .
J gene: TRBJ1-2
V gene: TRBV19
CDR3 DNA: TGTGCCAGTAGTCCCGATATGAGGGACTATGGCTACACCTTC
CDR3 protein: CASSPDMRDYGYTF

clone size: .
D gene: .
J gene: TRBJ1-4
V gene: TRBV5-8
CDR3 DNA: TGTGCCAGCAGCCACGAGCCTGGGGCGCGGGAAAAACTGTTTTTT
CDR3 protein: CASSHEPGAREKLFF

clone size: once
D gene: .
J gene: TRBJ1-2
V gene: TRBV5-1
CDR3 DNA: TGCGCCAGCAGCTTACAGGTCACGAACTATGGCTACACCTTC
CDR3 protein: CASSLQVTNYGYTF

clone size: .
D gene: .
J gene: TRBJ2-1
V gene: TRBV7-9
CDR3 DNA: TGTGCCAGCAGCTTAGCCCCCTCTGTTTTCTTC
CDR3 protein: CASSLAPSVFF

clone size: .
D gene: TRBD1
J gene: TRBJ1-2
V gene: TRBV29-1
CDR3 DNA: TGCAGCGTTGCCCGGGACAGGGGGAATGGCTACACCTTC
CDR3 protein: CSVARDRGNGYTF

clone size: .
D gene: .
J gene: TRBJ1-3
V gene: TRBV30
CDR3 DNA: TGTGCCTGGACGGGGGGAGCAGGAAACACCATATATTTT
CDR3 protein: CAWTGGAGNTIYF

clone size: .
D gene: .
J gene: TRBJ1-1
V gene: TRBV2
CDR3 DNA: TGTGCCAGATCGTTTGAAAGACAGCCTGAAGCTTTCTTT
CDR3 protein: CARSFERQPEAFF

clone size: .
D gene: .
J gene: TRBJ2-5
V gene: TRBV28
CDR3 DNA: TGTGCCAGCAGTTCCACATCACCCGCGGGACAGTTAAAGACCCAGTACTTC
CDR3 protein: CASSSTSPAGQLKTQYF

clone size: .
D gene: .
J gene: TRBJ2-1
V gene: TRBV12-2
CDR3 DNA: TGTGCAAGTCGCTTAGTGGTGGCGGGCCCTAATGAGCAGTTCTTC
CDR3 protein: CASRLVVAGPNEQFF

clone size: .
D gene: .
J gene: TRBJ2-1
V gene: TRBV5-8
CDR3 DNA: TGTGCCAGCAGCTTCCGTCTTAACTACAATGAGCAGTTCTTC
CDR3 protein: CASSFRLNYNEQFF

clone size: .
D gene: .
J gene: TRBJ2-1
V gene: TRBV29-1
CDR3 DNA: TGCAGCGTTGGTTCTAGATTATCGAATGAGCAGTTCTTC
CDR3 protein: CSVGSRLSNEQFF

clone size: once
D gene: TRBD1
J gene: TRBJ2-1
V gene: TRBV27
CDR3 DNA: TGTGCCAGCGGTATCCCGGGACAGGGGAGAAATGAGCAGTTCTTC
CDR3 protein: CASGIPGQGRNEQFF

clone size: .
D gene: .
J gene: TRBJ2-1
V gene: TRBV9
CDR3 DNA: TGTGCCAGCAGCGTATCTCAGAGGAGACCGGACAATGAGCAGTTCTTC
CDR3 protein: CASSVSQRRPDNEQFF

clone size: .
D gene: TRBD2
J gene: TRBJ2-1
V gene: TRBV4-2
CDR3 DNA: TGTGCCAGCAGCCAAGGCTGGAGCGGGAGTGTTTACAATGAGCAGTTCTTC
CDR3 protein: CASSQGWSGSVYNEQFF

clone size: .
D gene: TRBD1
J gene: TRBJ2-5
V gene: TRBV27
CDR3 DNA: TGTGCCAGCAGCTTAGACAGGGAAGGCGAGACCCAGTACTTC
CDR3 protein: CASSLDREGETQYF

clone size: .
D gene: TRBD2
J gene: TRBJ2-1
V gene: TRBV30
CDR3 DNA: TGTGCCTGGAGTGTTGCGCGGGAGGTCTCTGAGCAGTTCTTC
CDR3 protein: CAWSVAREVSEQFF

clone size: .
D gene: .
J gene: TRBJ2-1
V gene: TRBV27
CDR3 DNA: TGTGCCGCTGGAGATGAGCAGTTCTTC
CDR3 protein: CAAGDEQFF

clone size: once
D gene: TRBD2
J gene: TRBJ2-3
V gene: TRBV9
CDR3 DNA: TGTGCCAGCAGCGTAACGGGGCGGGAGTTCACAGATACGCAGTATTTT
CDR3 protein: CASSVTGREFTDTQYF

clone size: .
D gene: TRBD2
J gene: TRBJ2-7
V gene: TRBV6-5
CDR3 DNA: TGTGCCAGCGTGGAGGCGGGAGTCCGTGAGCAGTACTTC
CDR3 protein: CASVEAGVREQYF

clone size: once
D gene: .
J gene: TRBJ2-7
V gene: TRBV21-1
CDR3 DNA: TGTGCCAGCAGCAAAGCGGAGGGGACAGACCTCTACGAGCAGTACTTC
CDR3 protein: CASSKAEGTDLYEQYF

clone size: .
D gene: TRBD2
J gene: TRBJ2-1
V gene: TRBV9
CDR3 DNA: TGTGCCAGCAGCCGCCTAGGGCTAGCGGACAATGAGCAGTTCTTC
CDR3 protein: CASSRLGLADNEQFF

clone size: .
D gene: .
J gene: TRBJ2-2
V gene: TRBV5-1
CDR3 DNA: TGCGCCAGCAGCTTGGTGCGTCAGAACACCGGGGAGCTGTTTTTT
CDR3 protein: CASSLVRQNTGELFF

clone size: .
D gene: .
J gene: TRBJ2-7
V gene: TRBV12-5
CDR3 DNA: TGTGCTAGTGGTCCAGAGACCCAGGCCTACGAGCAGTACTTC
CDR3 protein: CASGPETQAYEQYF

clone size: .
D gene: .
J gene: TRBJ1-5
V gene: TRBV28
CDR3 DNA: TGTGCCAGCACCGGGGGAGGGATTCATCACCGCAGGGGCAATCAGCCCCAGCATTTT
CDR3 protein: CASTGGGIHHRRGNQPQHF

clone size: .
D gene: TRBD2
J gene: TRBJ2-7
V gene: TRBV28
CDR3 DNA: TGTGCCAGCAGTCTCCCTAGCGGGAGTTACGAGCAGTACTTC
CDR3 protein: CASSLPSGSYEQYF

clone size: .
D gene: .
J gene: TRBJ2-5
V gene: TRBV10-2
CDR3 DNA: TGCGCCAGCAGTGTGGTAGAGGGCCTTTACCAAGAGACCCAGTACTTC
CDR3 protein: CASSVVEGLYQETQYF

clone size: once
D gene: TRBD1
J gene: TRBJ1-2
V gene: TRBV7-9
CDR3 DNA: TGTGCCAGCAGCTCCGGAGGGGGCGCGAATGGCTACACCTTC
CDR3 protein: CASSSGGGANGYTF

clone size: .
D gene: TRBD1
J gene: TRBJ2-5
V gene: TRBV4-1
CDR3 DNA: TGCGCCAGCAGCCAAGAAGGGGGCCCGCGGACCCAGTACTTC
CDR3 protein: CASSQEGGPRTQYF

clone size: .
D gene: TRBD1
J gene: TRBJ2-2
V gene: TRBV29-1
CDR3 DNA: TGCAGCGTCGCGAGACAGGGGGCTACCGGGGAGCTGTTTTTT
CDR3 protein: CSVARQGATGELFF

clone size: .
D gene: TRBD2
J gene: TRBJ2-1
V gene: TRBV5-1
CDR3 DNA: TGCGCCAGCAGCGACACTAGCGGGGGAAACAATGAGCAGTTCTTC
CDR3 protein: CASSDTSGGNNEQFF

clone size: .
D gene: .
J gene: TRBJ1-3
V gene: TRBV9
CDR3 DNA: TGTGCCAGCAGCGTAGGTATGATCCGAGGTACTGGAAACACCATATATTTT
CDR3 protein: CASSVGMIRGTGNTIYF

clone size: .
D gene: .
J gene: TRBJ2-7
V gene: TRBV28
CDR3 DNA: TGTGCCAGCAGTTGGGGAGTGGAGGGCTACGAGCAGTACTTC
CDR3 protein: CASSWGVEGYEQYF

clone size: .
D gene: .
J gene: TRBJ2-2
V gene: TRBV5-4
CDR3 DNA: TGTGCCAGCAGCTTGCGCGGGGAGCTGTTTTTT
CDR3 protein: CASSLRGELFF

clone size: .
D gene: .
J gene: TRBJ2-6
V gene: TRBV13
CDR3 DNA: TGTGCCAGCAGCTTAGTACCAGGGTGGGGGGCCAACGTCCTGACTTTC
CDR3 protein: CASSLVPGWGANVLTF

clone size: .
D gene: TRBD1
J gene: TRBJ2-1
V gene: TRBV6-5
CDR3 DNA: TGTGCCAGCAGAACCGGGACAGGGTACAATGAGCAGTTCTTC
CDR3 protein: CASRTGTGYNEQFF

clone size: once
D gene: .
J gene: TRBJ2-3
V gene: TRBV7-9
CDR3 DNA: TGTGCCAGCAGCTTTCACTATGATACGCAGTATTTT
CDR3 protein: CASSFHYDTQYF